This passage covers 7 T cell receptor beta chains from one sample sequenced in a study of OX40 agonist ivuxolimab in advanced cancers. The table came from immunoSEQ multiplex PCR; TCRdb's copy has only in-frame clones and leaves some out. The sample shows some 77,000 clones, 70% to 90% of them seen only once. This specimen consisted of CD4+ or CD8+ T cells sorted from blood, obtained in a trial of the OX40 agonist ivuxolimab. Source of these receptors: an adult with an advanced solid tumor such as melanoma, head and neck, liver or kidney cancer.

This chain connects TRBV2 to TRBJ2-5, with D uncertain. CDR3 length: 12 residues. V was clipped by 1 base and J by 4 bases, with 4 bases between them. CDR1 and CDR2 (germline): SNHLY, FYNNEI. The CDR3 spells CASSEGSETQYF. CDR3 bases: TGTGCCAGCAGTGAAGGCTCAGAGACCCAGTACTTC.

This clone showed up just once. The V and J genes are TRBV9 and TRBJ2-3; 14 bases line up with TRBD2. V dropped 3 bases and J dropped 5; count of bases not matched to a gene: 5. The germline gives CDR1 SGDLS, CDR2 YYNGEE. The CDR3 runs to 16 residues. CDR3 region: CASSDGLAGGRDTQYF. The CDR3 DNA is TGTGCCAGCAGCGATGGACTAGCGGGGGGTCGAGATACGCAGTATTTT.

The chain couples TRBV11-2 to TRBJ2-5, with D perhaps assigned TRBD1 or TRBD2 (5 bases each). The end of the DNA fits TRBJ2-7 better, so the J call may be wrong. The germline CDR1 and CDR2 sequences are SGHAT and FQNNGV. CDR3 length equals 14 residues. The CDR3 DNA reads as TGTGCCAGCAGCTTAGTCCAGGGCGAGGGCGAGCAGTACTTC. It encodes CASSLVQGEGEQYF.

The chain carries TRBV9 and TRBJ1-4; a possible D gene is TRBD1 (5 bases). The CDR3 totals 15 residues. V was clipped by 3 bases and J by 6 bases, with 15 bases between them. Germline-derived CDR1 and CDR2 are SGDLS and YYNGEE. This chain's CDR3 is CASSATGLMDEKLFF. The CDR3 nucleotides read TGTGCCAGCAGCGCTACAGGTCTCATGGATGAAAAACTGTTTTTT.

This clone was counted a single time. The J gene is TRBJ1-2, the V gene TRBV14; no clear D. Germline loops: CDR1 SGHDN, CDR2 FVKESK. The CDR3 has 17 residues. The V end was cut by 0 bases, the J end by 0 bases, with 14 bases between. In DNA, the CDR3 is TGTGCCAGCAGCCAAGATTTGGAACCTGGATCTAACTATGGCTACACCTTC. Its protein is CASSQDLEPGSNYGYTF.

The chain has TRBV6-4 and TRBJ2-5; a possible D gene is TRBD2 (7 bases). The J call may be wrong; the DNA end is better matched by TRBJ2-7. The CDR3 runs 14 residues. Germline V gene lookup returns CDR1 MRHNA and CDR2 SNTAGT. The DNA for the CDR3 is TGTGCCAGCGGGGGGGGTACAGGGTTCGGCGAGCAGTACTTC. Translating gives CASGGGTGFGEQYF.

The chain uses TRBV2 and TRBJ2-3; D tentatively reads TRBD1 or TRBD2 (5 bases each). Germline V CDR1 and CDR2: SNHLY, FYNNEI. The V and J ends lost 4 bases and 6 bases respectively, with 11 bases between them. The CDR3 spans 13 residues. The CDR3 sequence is CASSAGPGDTQYF. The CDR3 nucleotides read TGTGCCAGCAGTGCGGGACCCGGCGATACGCAGTATTTT.